Listed below are T cell receptor beta chains from one sample, sequenced in a study of somatic mutations in cytotoxic T cells in rheumatoid arthritis. Assay: immunoSEQ multiplex PCR; the TCRdb copy retains only in-frame clones and omits some. The sample holds more than 12,000 clones, 72% seen once. The sequencing sample was made of CD8+ T cells sorted from blood. The receptors derive from an adult with rheumatoid arthritis. CDR3s include the opening cysteine and the closing phenylalanine or tryptophan. Each record gives: clone size, J gene, V gene, D gene, CDR3 protein, CDR3 DNA. D genes are given only for firm matches. The size field is filled for only some rows; it gives once, few, many or a size class.

- TRBJ1-2 TRBV2 - CASSEGGPGRGYTF TGTGCCAGCAGTGAAGGGGGACCGGGACGGGGCTACACCTTC
- TRBJ2-7 TRBV27 - CASSPELSYEQYF TGTGCCAGCAGTCCCGAACTCTCCTACGAGCAGTACTTC
- TRBJ1-1 TRBV10-1 - CAGPQGPMNTEAFF TGCGCCGGCCCACAGGGTCCCATGAACACTGAAGCTTTCTTT
- TRBJ2-5 TRBV11-2 - CASSLAVGYQETQYF TGTGCCAGCAGCCTTGCGGTAGGGTACCAAGAGACCCAGTACTTC
- TRBJ2-7 TRBV19 TRBD1 CASSIDPGQDSYEQYF TGTGCCAGTAGTATAGATCCGGGACAGGACTCCTACGAGCAGTACTTC
- TRBJ2-3 TRBV27 TRBD2 CASSQGLLTDTQYF TGTGCCAGCAGCCAGGGACTACTCACAGATACGCAGTATTTT
- TRBJ2-5 TRBV5-4 TRBD2 CASRPRGGQETQYF TGTGCCAGCCGCCCTCGGGGGGGCCAGGAGACCCAGTACTTC
- TRBJ1-2 TRBV5-8 - CASSLRAGEGYTF TGTGCCAGCAGCTTAAGGGCGGGCGAGGGCTACACCTTC
- TRBJ2-3 TRBV30 - CAWGVGEGTDTQYF TGTGCCTGGGGTGTTGGAGAAGGCACAGATACGCAGTATTTT
- TRBJ2-2 TRBV6-5 - CASSYFISEAGELFF TGTGCCAGCAGTTACTTCATTTCGGAGGCCGGGGAGCTGTTTTTT
- TRBJ1-1 TRBV27 - CASSHRGGYTEAFF TGTGCCAGCAGTCATAGAGGGGGGTACACTGAAGCTTTCTTT
medium-sized TRBJ1-1 TRBV5-4 TRBD1 CASRDVGQGTEAFF TGTGCCAGCAGGGATGTCGGACAGGGCACTGAAGCTTTCTTT
- TRBJ1-2 TRBV5-4 - CASSLEGFNPYGYTF TGTGCCAGCAGCCTGGAGGGCTTTAACCCCTATGGCTACACCTTC
- TRBJ1-1 TRBV2 TRBD1 CASMSRDRVSAFF TGTGCCAGCATGTCCCGGGACAGGGTTTCAGCTTTCTTT
once TRBJ1-2 TRBV27 TRBD1 CASSFGTGLYGYTF TGTGCCAGCAGTTTTGGGACAGGGCTCTATGGCTACACCTTC
- TRBJ1-2 TRBV27 - CASGTSLYGYTF TGTGCCAGCGGGACCAGCCTTTATGGCTACACCTTC
- TRBJ2-2 TRBV2 TRBD1 CARRQGNTGELFF TGTGCCAGGCGACAGGGAAACACCGGGGAGCTGTTTTTT
- TRBJ2-1 TRBV5-6 TRBD2 CASSVGGGTYNEQFF TGTGCCAGCAGCGTCGGGGGGGGGACCTACAATGAGCAGTTCTTC
- TRBJ1-1 TRBV28 - CASSPPATLNTEAFF TGTGCCAGCAGTCCTCCCGCGACCTTGAACACTGAAGCTTTCTTT
- TRBJ1-5 TRBV15 - CATSRDLPGQPQHF TGTGCCACCAGCAGAGATCTTCCCGGGCAGCCCCAGCATTTT
- TRBJ1-2 TRBV13 TRBD1 CASSQGQGFGYTF TGTGCCAGCAGCCAGGGACAGGGGTTTGGCTACACCTTC
- TRBJ2-7 TRBV5-8 TRBD1 CASSLVDRAYEQYF TGTGCCAGCAGCTTGGTTGACAGGGCCTACGAGCAGTACTTC
- TRBJ2-3 TRBV9 TRBD2 CASSVAAGGLADTQYF TGTGCCAGCAGCGTAGCGGCGGGGGGGCTCGCAGATACGCAGTATTTT
- TRBJ2-6 TRBV2 - CASSRGTAGANVLTF TGTGCCAGCAGTAGGGGCACAGCAGGGGCCAACGTCCTGACTTTC
- TRBJ2-1 TRBV2 - CASVTRVNEQFF TGTGCCAGTGTTACGCGGGTTAATGAGCAGTTCTTC
- TRBJ1-2 TRBV7-9 - CASSLQNSYGYTF TGTGCCAGCAGCTTACAGAACTCCTATGGCTACACCTTC
- TRBJ2-1 TRBV7-6 TRBD2 CASSWGLAGGQFNEQFF TGTGCCAGCAGCTGGGGACTAGCGGGGGGTCAGTTCAATGAGCAGTTCTTC
- TRBJ2-3 TRBV28 TRBD2 CASSFPLAGAGSLGTDTQYF TGTGCCAGCAGTTTCCCCCTAGCGGGGGCTGGATCCCTTGGCACAGATACGCAGTATTTT
few TRBJ1-5 TRBV19 - CASSIDQGTSQPQHF TGTGCCAGTAGTATAGATCAGGGCACAAGCCAGCCCCAGCATTTT
- TRBJ1-1 TRBV27 - CASSLAGHLEAFF TGTGCCAGCAGTTTAGCCGGACACCTAGAAGCTTTCTTT
- TRBJ2-7 TRBV9 - CASSPRQVISEQYF TGTGCCAGCAGCCCCCGACAGGTAATTAGCGAGCAGTACTTC
- TRBJ2-7 TRBV9 - CASSVGGSSGYEQYF TGTGCCAGCAGCGTAGGAGGCAGTTCAGGGTACGAGCAGTACTTC
- TRBJ1-6 TRBV6-5 - CASSGNGQINSPLHF TGTGCCAGCAGTGGTAACGGTCAGATCAATTCACCCCTCCACTTT